The 27 T cell receptor beta chains below were found in one sample sequenced in a study of regulatory T cells in long-lasting Graves disease. Described time point: newly diagnosed GD, antithyroid drugs for less than 3 months. The authors made the TCR library using RNA they extracted from PBMCs. Construction of the TCR beta libraries employed iRepertoire HTBI primers in conjunction with Arm-PCR of CDR3 regions. TCRdb reprocessed the multiplex PCR reads with MiXCR, giving one entry per CDR3 protein. The sample consists of under 400,000 distinct CDR3 sequences, over 15% of them appearing once. These data were also reused for a study on T cells in Graves' hyperthyroidism and ophthalmopathy.

Sequencing was performed on peripheral blood mononuclear cells (PBMCs), taken at new diagnosis, from a patient treated with antithyroid drugs. These TCRs come from a middle-aged man with Graves disease.

The J gene is TRBJ2-7, the V gene TRBV10-3; tentative D call: TRBD1 (5 bases). This CDR3 has 12 residues. V was clipped by 6 bases and J by 7 bases, with 13 bases between them. Germline values: CDR1 ENHRY, CDR2 SYGVKD. CDR3 amino acids: CAIRGGGAEQYF. CDR3 DNA sequence: TGTGCCATCAGGGGTGGTGGGGCTGAGCAGTACTTC.

In its sample, this clonotype was seen many times. The V and J genes are TRBV20-1 and TRBJ1-4; perhaps TRBD1 as D (5 bases). The V gene lost 5 bases and the J gene lost 3 bases, with 10 bases spanning the gap. The CDR3 has 13 residues. CDR1 DFQATT and CDR2 SNEGSKA come from the germline V gene (reference sequence). The chain's CDR3 is CSASRGSNEKLFF. Written as DNA, the CDR3 is TGCAGTGCTTCAAGGGGATCTAATGAAAAACTGTTTTTT.

Many counts were recorded for this clonotype. V usage is TRBV9 and J usage is TRBJ2-3, with TRBD1 identical over 9 bases. The CDR3 sequence is 15 residues long. Germline-derived CDR1 and CDR2 are SGDLS and YYNGEE. J gave up 3 bases and V 3 bases, and 5 bases lay outside the gene matches. The CDR3 loop reads CASSAGTGFTDTQYF. The DNA of the CDR3 is TGTGCCAGCAGCGCAGGGACAGGGTTTACAGATACGCAGTATTTT.

J is TRBJ1-1 and V is TRBV3-1; D is undetermined. The germline V and J ends were trimmed by 3 bases and 1 base, with 9 bases remaining between them. This CDR3 is 14 amino acids long. Germline CDR1 LGHDT, CDR2 YNNKEL (reference sequence). CDR3 nucleotides: TGTGCCAGCAGCCAGGAACAAAGGAACACTGAAGCTTTCTTT. It is translated as CASSQEQRNTEAFF.

This clonotype was counted many times. This chain uses TRBV5-1 with TRBJ2-1; 8 bases map to TRBD2. Germline V gene lookup returns CDR1 SGHRS and CDR2 YFSETQ. This CDR3 is built from 16 residues. J lost 2 bases, V lost 0 bases, and 4 bases had no gene match. The CDR3 DNA is TGCGCCAGCAGCTTGGATGCGGGGGGTACCTACAATGAGCAGTTCTTC. It encodes CASSLDAGGTYNEQFF. Together with reference TRBV5-1 and TRBJ2-1, the CDR3 gives the full variable domain: KAGVTQTPRYLIKTRGQQVTLSCSPISGHRSVSWYQQTPGQGLQFLFEYFSETQRNKGNFPGRFSGRQFSNSRSEMNVSTLELGDSALYLCASSLDAGGTYNEQFFGPGTRLTVL.

This chain joins TRBV6-4 and TRBJ2-2; the match to TRBD1 covers 9 bases. Unmatched junction bases numbered 0, after V lost 4 bases and J lost 3 bases. Germline assignment: CDR1 MRHNA and CDR2 SNTAGT. The CDR3 has 14 amino acids. The CDR3 DNA follows: TGTGCCAGCAGTGGGGACAGGGACACCGGGGAGCTGTTTTTT. Protein: CASSGDRDTGELFF.

The table lists this clonotype with many counts. V usage is TRBV29-1 and J usage is TRBJ2-5; the match to TRBD2 covers 7 bases. Germline V gives CDR1 SQVTM, CDR2 ANQGSEA. The CDR3 contains 13 residues. V was pared by 8 bases and J by 3 bases, with 9 bases of the junction left unmatched. In nucleotides, the CDR3 is TGCAGCTCGGCAATGGGAGGGGAAGAGACCCAGTACTTC. Protein sequence: CSSAMGGEETQYF. Based on the CDR3 plus reference TRBV29-1 and TRBJ2-5, the full variable domain is SAVISQKPSRDICQRGTSLTIQCQVDSQVTMMFWYRQQPGQSLTLIATANQGSEATYESGFVIDKFPISRPNLTFSTLTVSNMSPEDSSIYLCSSAMGGEETQYFGPGTRLLVL.

The table lists this clonotype with many counts. CDR3 sequence: CASSVTSKGEKLFF. CDR3 DNA: TGTGCCAGCAGCGTTACGTCTAAGGGAGAAAAACTGTTTTTT. The chain has TRBV7-2 and TRBJ1-4; no definite D call. The CDR3 consists of 14 residues. V was cut by 5 bases and J by 8 bases, with 15 bases left in between. Germline lookup yields CDR1 SGHTA and CDR2 FQGNSA.

This clonotype appeared a few times. As DNA, the CDR3 is TGTGCCAGCAGTGAGGGACAACTCAATCAGCCCCAGCATTTT. Translated, it gives CASSEGQLNQPQHF. V is TRBV6-1 and J is TRBJ1-5; possible D gene TRBD1, 6 bases. The CDR3 consists of 14 residues. V gave up 3 bases and J gave up 3 bases, with 9 bases separating them. CDR1 and CDR2 (germline): MNHNS, SASEGT.

This clonotype was counted many times. The chain joins TRBV28 to TRBJ2-7, with D possibly matching TRBD2 (5 bases). Per germline, CDR1 MDHEN and CDR2 SYDVKM. The CDR3 extends over 12 amino acids. Trimming removed 2 bases from V and 9 bases from J, with 11 bases in between. This CDR3 is CASSLATRRQYF. In nucleotides, the CDR3 is TGTGCCAGCAGTTTAGCTACTAGAAGGCAGTACTTC. Filled out from reference TRBV28 and TRBJ2-7, the complete variable domain reads DVKVTQSSRYLVKRTGEKVFLECVQDMDHENMFWYRQDPGLGLRLIYFSYDVKMKEKGDIPEGYSVSREKKERFSLILESASTNQTSMYLCASSLATRRQYFGPGTRLTVT.

The V call is TRBV11-3, the J call TRBJ1-1; the match to TRBD1 covers 7 bases. Germline V gene data show CDR1 as SGHNT and CDR2 as YENEEA. CDR3 length: 15 residues. The V segment lost 5 bases and the J segment 0 bases; nucleotides outside the gene matches: 6. DNA for the CDR3: TGTGCCAGCAGCCCCGGGGGACAGATGAACACTGAAGCTTTCTTT. Encoded protein: CASSPGGQMNTEAFF.

This clonotype has a count of ten or more. The chain is built from TRBV28 and TRBJ2-7; possible D gene TRBD2, 5 bases. V shed 1 base and J shed 3 bases, with 10 bases lying between them. Germline CDR1 reads MDHEN; CDR2 reads SYDVKM. This CDR3 has 14 residues. The CDR3, as DNA: TGTGCCAGCAGTTTATCGAGTCGGGACTACGAGCAGTACTTC. This codes for CASSLSSRDYEQYF.

The chain has TRBV7-9 and TRBJ2-1, with D hard to call. The germline V gene has CDR1 SEHNR and CDR2 FQNEAQ (reference sequence). CDR3 length: 15 amino acids. V lost 5 bases, J lost 14 bases, and 25 bases lay in between. This CDR3 reads CASSPQSSGRVLKFF. The CDR3 region has the DNA TGTGCCAGCAGCCCCCAGAGTTCGGGTAGGGTTCTAAAGTTCTTC.

The gene calls are TRBV20-1 and TRBJ1-5; no reliable D call. Germline V gene data show CDR1 as DFQATT and CDR2 as SNEGSKA (reference sequence). Trimming took 6 bases from V and 3 from J, leaving 12 bases between them. The length of the CDR3 is 13 residues. Here the CDR3 DNA reads TGCAGTGCCAAGGCTTCAGACAATCAGCCCCAGCATTTT. It yields the protein CSAKASDNQPQHF.

This clonotype has at least ten counts. This sequence joins TRBV29-1 and TRBJ1-2, with D unresolved. The V gene's germline CDR1 is SQVTM and CDR2 ANQGSEA. CDR3 length equals 13 residues. The germline V and J ends were trimmed by 5 bases and 8 bases, with 18 bases remaining between them. Written as DNA, the CDR3 is TGCAGCGTTCCTAACCCGAATGGCGGGGGCTACACCTTC. Its protein is CSVPNPNGGGYTF.

The chain uses TRBV18 and TRBJ1-6; weak D call: TRBD1 (6 bases). Trimming removed 6 bases from V and 7 bases from J, with 10 bases in between. The CDR3 loop spans 13 amino acids. Germline CDR1 KGHSH, CDR2 LQKENI. The DNA for the CDR3 is TGTGCCAGCTCCCCGGACAGAAATTCACCCCTCCACTTT. This codes for CASSPDRNSPLHF.

This clonotype was detected ten times or more. The genes are TRBV6-2 or TRBV6-3 and TRBJ1-3; D is uncertain. CDR1 MNHEY and CDR2 SVGEGT come from the germline V gene. Between the trimmed V and J ends, which lost 2 bases and 0 bases, there was a span of 8 bases. The CDR3 length is 15 residues. The CDR3 protein is CASSYEGYSGNTIYF. CDR3 nucleotides: TGTGCCAGCAGTTACGAAGGGTACTCTGGAAACACCATATATTTT.

This clonotype was observed many times. This rearrangement joins TRBV9 to TRBJ1-1; unclear D gene. Germline lookup yields CDR1 SGDLS and CDR2 YYNGEE. The V end lost 4 bases, the J end lost 4 bases, and 20 bases lay between the germline ends. CDR3 length equals 16 residues. The CDR3 DNA reads TGTGCCAGCAGCCCAACTGGGTCGCCCTTCGGCACTGAAGCTTTCTTT. This sequence encodes CASSPTGSPFGTEAFF.

This clonotype was counted many times. The chain carries TRBV29-1 and TRBJ2-1; weak D call: TRBD1 (5 bases). With 8 bases removed from V and 2 bases from J, the gap between germline ends came to 13 bases. This CDR3 is 13 amino acids long. Germline CDR1 SQVTM, CDR2 ANQGSEA. This chain's CDR3 is CSLRRTPYNEQFF. The CDR3 nucleotides read TGCAGCTTACGGCGGACACCCTACAATGAGCAGTTCTTC.

J is TRBJ1-4 and V is TRBV15; no reliable D call. The CDR3 runs to 15 residues. V was pared by 0 bases and J by 8 bases, with 13 bases between. Germline assignment: CDR1 LNHNV and CDR2 YYDKDF (reference sequence). The CDR3, as DNA: TGTGCCACCAGCAGAGACCCTACCATTGGGGAAAAACTGTTTTTT. It specifies CATSRDPTIGEKLFF.

This clonotype was detected many times. The J gene is TRBJ2-3, the V gene TRBV7-2; 10 bases align to TRBD2. Trimming at V came to 5 bases and at J to 4 bases, leaving 3 bases not matched to a gene. The CDR3 totals 14 residues. CDR1 and CDR2 from the germline V gene are SGHTA and FQGNSA. The CDR3 sequence is CASSAGTSADTQYF. The CDR3 DNA sequence: TGTGCCAGCAGCGCTGGGACTAGCGCAGATACGCAGTATTTT.

This chain links TRBV6-5 with TRBJ2-5, with a weak D call TRBD1 (6 bases). The CDR3 totals 12 residues. Germline V lookup: CDR1 MNHEY, CDR2 SVGAGI. Trimming removed 4 bases from V and 7 bases from J, with 10 bases in between. The CDR3 loop reads CASSSTGATQYF. The CDR3 DNA reads as TGTGCCAGCAGTTCGACAGGCGCGACCCAGTACTTC.

In this sample, this clonotype turned up many times. This chain connects TRBV11-2 to TRBJ2-7; TRBD1 is a possible D gene (6 bases). This CDR3 comprises 16 residues. Trimming cost V 0 bases and J 2 bases, with 14 bases left between them. Germline V gives CDR1 SGHAT, CDR2 FQNNGV. CDR3 DNA sequence: TGTGCCAGCAGCTTAGATCTCGGGACACCAACCTACGAGCAGTACTTC. This encodes CASSLDLGTPTYEQYF.

This clonotype was picked up a small number of times. V usage is TRBV7-9 and J usage is TRBJ2-1, with D possibly matching TRBD1 (6 bases). The CDR3 length is 13 residues. From germline, CDR1 is SEHNR and CDR2 FQNEAQ (reference sequence). V was clipped by 5 bases and J by 7 bases, with 12 bases between them. The DNA of the CDR3 is TGTGCCAGCAGCCGAACAGGGATAAATGAGCAGTTCTTC. It codes for CASSRTGINEQFF.

This clonotype was counted between two and nine times. The genes are TRBV6-2 or TRBV6-3 and TRBJ2-3; the match to TRBD2 covers 9 bases. J was trimmed by 1 base and V by 7 bases; bases with no gene match: 6. CDR1 and CDR2 (germline): MNHEY, SVGEGT. The CDR3 contains 15 residues. CDR3 DNA: TGTGCCAGCACTCGAGCGGGGGGTCGCACAGATACGCAGTATTTT. The encoded protein is CASTRAGGRTDTQYF.

This clonotype was counted ten times or more. This chain links TRBV11-1 with TRBJ2-7; 7 bases are shared with TRBD1. There are 15 residues in the CDR3. CDR1 is SGHAT and CDR2 is FQDESV in the germline V gene (reference sequence). V gave up 5 bases and J gave up 4 bases; unmatched junction bases: 11. The CDR3 DNA reads as TGTGCCAGCAGCCCAAACCTTGGGACAGATTACGAGCAGTACTTC. This codes for CASSPNLGTDYEQYF.

In its sample, this clonotype was seen once. The chain recombines TRBV28 with TRBJ1-1; possible D gene TRBD1, 6 bases. This CDR3 comprises 14 residues. Trimming cost V 7 bases and J 4 bases, with 16 bases left between them. Germline lookup yields CDR1 MDHEN and CDR2 SYDVKM. CDR3 nucleotides: TGTGCCAGCAAAACTGGACAGCCCTCCACTGAAGCTTTCTTT. It specifies CASKTGQPSTEAFF.